This entry features one TCR beta chain sequence. The CDR3 sequence is 13 residues long. After removal of 11 bases from V and 6 bases from J, the junction contained 11 bases not matched to a gene. The germline V gene encodes CDR1 LGHDT and CDR2 YNNKEL (reference sequence). This sample was included in a study of blood T cell repertoires in COVID-19. Study-wide context: Sample material is recorded as cDNA or gDNA derived from T cells, B-cell-depleted T cells, or PBMCs.

Sequenced by immunoSEQ multiplex PCR; TCRdb stores in-frame clones only, minus some. Counted here are about 400,000 clones, 88% occurring once; the ten biggest clones make up more than 2%. The chain has TRBV3-1 (or the pseudogene TRBV3-2) and TRBJ2-7, with 9 bases aligning to TRBD1. The source of this sequence is a woman in her thirties or forties with acute COVID-19. The sequenced sample consisted of PBMCs or T cells enriched from blood (not recorded which). In nucleotides, the CDR3 is TGTGCCTCGAGCGCCGGGACAGGGCTCGAGCAGTACTTC. Amino acids: CASSAGTGLEQYF.